Listed below are T cell receptor beta chains from one sample, sequenced in a study of T-cell reconstitution after alpha-beta-depleted transplantation in children. Each CDR3 protein gets one entry after TCRdb re-called the PCR reads with MiXCR. Of about 420,000 distinct CDR3 sequences in the sample, roughly 15% were seen once. The source was PBMCs, mostly from graft donor cells, collected 360 days after TCRalphabeta/CD19-depleted stem cell transplant. Source of these receptors: a boy under two years old who had a stem cell transplant for Wiskott-Aldrich syndrome, so the T cells may come from the graft donor. Both conserved end residues are part of each CDR3. Each record gives: J gene, clone size, D gene, V gene, CDR3 protein, CDR3 DNA. D genes are given only for firm matches. Part of the rows lack a size; the others show once, few, many or a class for expanded clones.

>TRBJ2-5|few|NA|TRBV20-1
CSGSRGQETQYF
TGCAGTGGCAGTAGAGGGCAAGAGACCCAGTACTTC
>TRBJ1-4|NA|TRBD1|TRBV7-9
CASPDRGSEKLFF
TGTGCCAGCCCCGACAGGGGAAGTGAAAAACTGTTTTTT
>TRBJ2-7|few|TRBD2|TRBV12-3/TRBV12-4
CASTLGGPYEQYF
TGTGCCAGCACCCTGGGAGGGCCCTACGAGCAGTACTTC
>TRBJ2-7|NA|TRBD1|TRBV20-1
CSAREPRTGGKYEQYF
TGCAGTGCTAGAGAACCCCGGACAGGGGGCAAATACGAGCAGTACTTC
>TRBJ2-7|NA|NA|TRBV20-1
CSASTPISSYEQYF
TGCAGTGCTAGTACGCCTATAAGCTCCTACGAGCAGTACTTC
>TRBJ1-5|few|NA|TRBV10-1
CASSASNQPQHF
TGCGCCAGCAGTGCCAGTAATCAGCCCCAGCATTTT
>TRBJ2-1|NA|TRBD2|TRBV27
CASSLWEGGPGEQFF
TGTGCCAGCAGTTTGTGGGAGGGAGGGCCAGGTGAGCAGTTCTTC
>TRBJ2-7|few|NA|TRBV7-9
CASSLTGSHYEQYF
TGTGCCAGCAGCTTAACAGGGTCACACTACGAGCAGTACTTC
>TRBJ2-3|few|NA|TRBV7-9
CAISATGDTQYF
TGTGCCATCTCAGCGACTGGAGATACGCAGTATTTT
>TRBJ2-7|NA|TRBD2|TRBV20-1
CSASQGLGPTYEQYF
TGCAGTGCTAGCCAGGGACTAGGGCCCACCTACGAGCAGTACTTC
>TRBJ2-7|few|TRBD1|TRBV10-3
CAACPTILRTGFHEQYF
TGTGCCGCTTGCCCCACCATCTTAAGGACAGGGTTCCACGAGCAGTACTTC
>TRBJ2-3|few|TRBD2|TRBV6-1
CASISLAGGPDTQYF
TGTGCCAGCATATCGTTAGCGGGGGGCCCAGATACGCAGTATTTT
>TRBJ2-7|NA|NA|TRBV20-1
CSAIRAPQLRDEQYF
TGCAGTGCTATCCGAGCTCCCCAGCTAAGGGACGAGCAGTACTTC
>TRBJ2-2|few|TRBD2|TRBV27
CASSSPGLAWNTGELFF
TGTGCCAGCAGTTCCCCGGGACTAGCTTGGAACACCGGGGAGCTGTTTTTT
>TRBJ2-7|few|NA|TRBV6-2/TRBV6-3
CASSYPLGSEPYEQYF
TGTGCCAGCAGTTACCCCTTGGGGAGCGAGCCCTACGAGCAGTACTTC
>TRBJ2-1|many|TRBD1|TRBV5-1
CASSFGTGYNEQFF
TGCGCCAGCAGCTTTGGGACAGGGTACAATGAGCAGTTCTTC
>TRBJ2-3|NA|TRBD1|TRBV25-1
CASSLRTGPRTDTQYF
TGTGCCAGCAGTCTCCGGACAGGTCCTCGCACAGATACGCAGTATTTT
>TRBJ1-2|NA|NA|TRBV20-1
CSAIKGNYGYTF
TGCAGTGCTATTAAGGGAAACTATGGCTACACCTTC
>TRBJ2-1|few|TRBD2|TRBV24-1
CATSDPSGRSHNEQFF
TGTGCCACCAGTGATCCCAGCGGGAGGTCCCACAATGAGCAGTTCTTC
>TRBJ1-1|NA|NA|TRBV18
CASSPSEVGHKLNTEAFF
TGTGCCAGCTCACCAAGTGAAGTTGGCCACAAGTTGAACACTGAAGCTTTCTTT
>TRBJ2-1|few|TRBD2|TRBV5-1
CASSLLLAGEAEQFF
TGCGCCAGCAGCCTTTTACTAGCGGGAGAAGCTGAGCAGTTCTTC
>TRBJ2-7|few|NA|TRBV24-1
CATSPDPPSYEQYF
TGTGCCACCAGCCCGGACCCCCCCAGTTACGAGCAGTACTTC
>TRBJ2-1|NA|NA|TRBV6-5
CASSSQLGHQLF
TGTGCCAGCAGTTCCCAATTGGGACACCAGCTCTTC
>TRBJ2-3|few|NA|TRBV28
CASSPPRPDIGTQYF
TGTGCCAGCAGCCCCCCGCGACCTGACATCGGTACGCAGTATTTT
>TRBJ2-5|NA|NA|TRBV5-5
CASSLMNRKETQYF
TGTGCCAGCAGCTTGATGAACAGGAAAGAGACCCAGTACTTC
>TRBJ2-2|few|NA|TRBV4-1
CASSQDVGELFF
TGCGCCAGCAGCCAAGATGTCGGGGAGCTGTTTTTT
>TRBJ2-1|few|TRBD2|TRBV11-1
CASSLALGRASGSYNEQFF
TGTGCCAGCAGCTTAGCCTTGGGGAGGGCGAGCGGTTCCTACAATGAGCAGTTCTTC
>TRBJ2-1|NA|NA|TRBV11-2
CASPPPGTSYNEQFF
TGTGCCAGCCCCCCGCCCGGGACTTCCTACAATGAGCAGTTCTTC
>TRBJ2-5|NA|NA|TRBV29-1
CSVGFVRGGGETQYF
TGCAGCGTTGGGTTCGTCCGGGGCGGCGGCGAGACCCAGTACTTC
>TRBJ1-3|few|NA|TRBV7-9
CASSLAVSFSGNTIYF
TGTGCCAGCAGCTTAGCTGTTTCCTTCTCTGGAAACACCATATATTTT
>TRBJ1-6|NA|NA|TRBV18
CASSPGKGASSYNSPLHF
TGTGCCAGCTCACCCGGGAAAGGGGCGAGCTCCTATAATTCACCCCTCCACTTT
>TRBJ2-5|NA|NA|TRBV4-2
CASSQGTPGRETQYF
TGTGCCAGCAGCCAGGGGACCCCCGGGAGAGAGACCCAGTACTTC
>TRBJ1-1|NA|NA|TRBV5-1
CASSRLREHTEAFF
TGCGCCAGCAGCAGACTCAGAGAACACACTGAAGCTTTCTTT
>TRBJ2-7|NA|NA|TRBV21-1
CASSKGAQTALYEQYF
TGTGCCAGCAGCAAAGGTGCCCAGACAGCCCTCTACGAGCAGTACTTC
>TRBJ2-3|few|TRBD1|TRBV12-3/TRBV12-4
CASSSGTGYTDTQYF
TGTGCCAGCAGTTCGGGGACAGGTTACACAGATACGCAGTATTTT
>TRBJ2-3|many|TRBD2|TRBV10-3
CAISGPSGSADTQYF
TGTGCCATCAGTGGTCCTAGCGGGAGTGCAGATACGCAGTATTTT
>TRBJ2-3|NA|NA|TRBV15
CATSRDGGGENTQYF
TGTGCCACCAGCAGAGATGGAGGGGGCGAAAATACGCAGTATTTT
>TRBJ2-3|NA|NA|TRBV24-1
CATSDWVRGSTDTQYF
TGTGCCACCAGTGACTGGGTGAGGGGAAGCACAGATACGCAGTATTTT
>TRBJ2-1|few|TRBD2|TRBV11-2
CASSLLSGSYNEQFF
TGTGCCAGCAGCTTGCTCAGCGGGAGTTACAATGAGCAGTTCTTC
>TRBJ2-3|few|NA|TRBV20-1
CSGLAAPTDTQYF
TGCAGTGGGTTGGCAGCCCCCACAGATACGCAGTATTTT
>TRBJ2-7|NA|NA|TRBV3-1
CASSHWDGYEQYF
TGTGCCAGCAGCCACTGGGACGGCTACGAGCAGTACTTC
>TRBJ2-3|few|NA|TRBV7-9
CASSIGTPRKNTDTQYF
TGTGCCAGCAGCATCGGGACTCCCAGGAAAAACACAGATACGCAGTATTTT
>TRBJ2-5|NA|NA|TRBV7-9
CASGPGFHLETQYF
TGTGCCAGTGGACCCGGGTTTCATCTGGAGACCCAGTACTTC
>TRBJ2-1|few|NA|TRBV12-3/TRBV12-4
CASSPLEVGEQFF
TGTGCCAGCAGTCCCCTGGAGGTTGGGGAGCAGTTCTTC
>TRBJ2-1|few|NA|TRBV11-3
CASSLGTDNYNEQFF
TGTGCCAGCAGCTTAGGGACGGACAACTACAATGAGCAGTTCTTC
>TRBJ1-1|few|TRBD1|TRBV4-2
CASSQERTGTLNTEAFF
TGTGCCAGCAGCCAAGAGAGGACAGGGACCTTGAACACTGAAGCTTTCTTT
>TRBJ1-5|NA|NA|TRBV12-3/TRBV12-4
CASSRRVGSNQPQHF
TGTGCCAGCAGTCGCAGGGTAGGAAGCAATCAGCCCCAGCATTTT
>TRBJ2-7|few|NA|TRBV18
CASSPNWQAKGGEQYF
TGTGCCAGCTCACCAAACTGGCAGGCTAAGGGCGGCGAGCAGTACTTC
>TRBJ2-5|NA|NA|TRBV5-1
CASSLAGRGLETQYF
TGCGCCAGCAGCTTGGCCGGACGCGGGCTAGAGACCCAGTACTTC
>TRBJ1-4|NA|NA|TRBV5-1
CASSSRDLGGKLFF
TGCGCCAGCAGCTCTCGGGATCTAGGAGGAAAACTGTTTTTT
>TRBJ2-2|few|NA|TRBV15
CATSREGIDGELFF
TGTGCCACCAGCAGAGAGGGTATAGACGGGGAGCTGTTTTTT
>TRBJ2-3|few|NA|TRBV27
CASSLRGRADTQYF
TGTGCCAGCAGTTTGCGAGGGAGAGCAGATACGCAGTATTTT
>TRBJ2-3|NA|TRBD2|TRBV20-1
CSASTSGTDTQYF
TGCAGTGCCTCGACTAGCGGGACAGATACGCAGTATTTT
>TRBJ2-1|NA|NA|TRBV6-1
CASSGEALSDEQFF
TGTGCCAGCAGTGGGGAGGCTCTCAGCGATGAGCAGTTCTTC
>TRBJ2-1|NA|TRBD1|TRBV5-1
CASSKGTGALGNEQFF
TGCGCCAGCAGCAAGGGCACAGGGGCCCTAGGGAATGAGCAGTTCTTC
>TRBJ2-6|NA|NA|TRBV18
CASSPIQGGPTHSGANVLTF
TGTGCCAGCTCACCAATCCAGGGAGGCCCAACACACTCTGGGGCCAACGTCCTGACTTTC
>TRBJ1-2|NA|TRBD1|TRBV20-1
CSARVTGRLDGYTF
TGCAGTGCTAGGGTGACAGGGAGGCTGGATGGCTACACCTTC
>TRBJ2-3|many|NA|TRBV4-3
CASSQEGGGPAQYF
TGCGCCAGCAGCCAAGAAGGAGGAGGTCCCGCGCAGTATTTT
>TRBJ2-1|few|NA|TRBV25-1
CASSESGKSSYNEQFF
TGTGCCAGCAGTGAAAGTGGCAAGAGCTCCTACAATGAGCAGTTCTTC
>TRBJ2-7|NA|NA|TRBV12-3/TRBV12-4
CASSHFFPGHLYEQYF
TGTGCCAGCAGTCATTTCTTCCCGGGACACTTGTACGAGCAGTACTTC